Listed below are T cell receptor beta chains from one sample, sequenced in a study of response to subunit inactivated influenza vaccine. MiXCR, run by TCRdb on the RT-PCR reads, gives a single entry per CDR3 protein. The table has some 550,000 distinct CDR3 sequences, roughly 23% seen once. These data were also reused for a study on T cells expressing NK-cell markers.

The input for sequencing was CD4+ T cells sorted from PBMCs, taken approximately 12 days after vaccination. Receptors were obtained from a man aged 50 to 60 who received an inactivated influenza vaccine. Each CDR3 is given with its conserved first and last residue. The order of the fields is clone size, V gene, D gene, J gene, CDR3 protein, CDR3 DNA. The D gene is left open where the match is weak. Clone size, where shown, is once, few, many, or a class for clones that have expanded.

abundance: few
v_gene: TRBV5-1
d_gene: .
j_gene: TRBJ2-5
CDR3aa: CASRMDLQETQYF
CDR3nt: TGCGCCAGCAGAATGGACTTACAAGAGACCCAGTACTTC

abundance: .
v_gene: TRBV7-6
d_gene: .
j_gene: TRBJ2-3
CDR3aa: CASSHAWQGSADTQYF
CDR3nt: TGTGCCAGCTCGCATGCATGGCAGGGTAGCGCAGATACGCAGTATTTT

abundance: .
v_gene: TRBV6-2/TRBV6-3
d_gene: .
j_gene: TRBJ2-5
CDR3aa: CATQRTQETQYF
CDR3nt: TGTGCCACCCAGCGGACCCAAGAGACCCAGTACTTC

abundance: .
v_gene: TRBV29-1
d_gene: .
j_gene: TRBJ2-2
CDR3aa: CSVGHRLNTGELFF
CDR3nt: TGCAGCGTTGGACACAGGCTCAACACCGGGGAGCTGTTTTTT

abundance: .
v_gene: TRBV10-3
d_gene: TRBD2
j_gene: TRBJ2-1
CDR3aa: CAISGDSGKNEQFF
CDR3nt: TGTGCCATCAGTGGTGATAGCGGGAAAAATGAGCAGTTCTTC

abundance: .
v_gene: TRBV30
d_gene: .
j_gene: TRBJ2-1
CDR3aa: CAWSVPGAWEQFF
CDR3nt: TGTGCCTGGAGTGTACCGGGGGCTTGGGAGCAGTTCTTC

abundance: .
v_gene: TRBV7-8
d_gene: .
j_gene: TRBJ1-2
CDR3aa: CASSFRRNYGYTF
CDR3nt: TGTGCCAGCAGCTTTCGGAGAAACTATGGCTACACCTTC

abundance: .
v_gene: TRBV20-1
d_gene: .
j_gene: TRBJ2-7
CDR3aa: CSARSDEQYF
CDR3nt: TGCAGTGCTAGGTCCGACGAGCAGTACTTC

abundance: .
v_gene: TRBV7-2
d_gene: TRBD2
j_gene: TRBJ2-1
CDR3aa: CASSLLAGGPEQFF
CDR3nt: TGTGCCAGCAGCTTGCTAGCGGGGGGGCCTGAGCAGTTCTTC

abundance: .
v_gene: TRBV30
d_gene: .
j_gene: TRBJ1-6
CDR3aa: CAWSLLSSYNSPLHF
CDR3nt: TGTGCCTGGAGTCTGCTGAGCTCCTATAATTCACCCCTCCACTTT

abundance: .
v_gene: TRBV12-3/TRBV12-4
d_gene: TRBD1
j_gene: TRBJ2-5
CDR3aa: CASTLGQGWGETQYF
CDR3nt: TGTGCCAGCACCCTGGGACAGGGATGGGGGGAGACCCAGTACTTC

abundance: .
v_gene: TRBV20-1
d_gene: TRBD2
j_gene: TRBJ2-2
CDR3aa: CSARDGSGHTGELFF
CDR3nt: TGCAGTGCTAGAGATGGTAGCGGGCACACCGGGGAGCTGTTTTTT

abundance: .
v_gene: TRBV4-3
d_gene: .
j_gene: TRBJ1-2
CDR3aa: CASSQDIQVRYGYTF
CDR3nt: TGCGCCAGCAGCCAAGATATCCAGGTTCGCTATGGCTACACCTTC

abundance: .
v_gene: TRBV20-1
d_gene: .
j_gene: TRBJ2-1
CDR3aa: CSAVGGTWSIDEQFF
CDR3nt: TGCAGTGCAGTGGGGGGCACTTGGAGTATCGATGAGCAGTTCTTC

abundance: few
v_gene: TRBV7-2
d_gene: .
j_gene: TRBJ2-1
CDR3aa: CASSLMGGGLGEQFF
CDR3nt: TGTGCCAGCAGCTTAATGGGGGGGGGGCTCGGTGAGCAGTTCTTC

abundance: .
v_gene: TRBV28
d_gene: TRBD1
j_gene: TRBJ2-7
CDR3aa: CASLTQGAVHEQYF
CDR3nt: TGTGCCAGCCTAACCCAGGGGGCGGTCCACGAGCAGTACTTC

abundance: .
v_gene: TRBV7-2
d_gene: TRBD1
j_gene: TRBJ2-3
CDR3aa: CASSFAQGRQYF
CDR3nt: TGTGCCAGCAGCTTTGCACAGGGGAGGCAGTATTTT